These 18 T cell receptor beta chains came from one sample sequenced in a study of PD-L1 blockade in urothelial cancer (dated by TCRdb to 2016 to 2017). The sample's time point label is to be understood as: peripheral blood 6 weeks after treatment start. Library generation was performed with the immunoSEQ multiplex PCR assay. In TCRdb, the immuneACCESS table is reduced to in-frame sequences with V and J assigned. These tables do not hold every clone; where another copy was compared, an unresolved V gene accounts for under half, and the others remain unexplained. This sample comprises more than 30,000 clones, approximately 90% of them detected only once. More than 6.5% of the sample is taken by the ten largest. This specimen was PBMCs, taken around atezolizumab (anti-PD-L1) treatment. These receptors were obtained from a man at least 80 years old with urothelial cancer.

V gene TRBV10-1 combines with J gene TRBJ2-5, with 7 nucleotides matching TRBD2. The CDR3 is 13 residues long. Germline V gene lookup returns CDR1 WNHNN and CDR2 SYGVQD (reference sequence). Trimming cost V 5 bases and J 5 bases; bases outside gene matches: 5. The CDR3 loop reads CASSPSGTETQYF. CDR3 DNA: TGCGCCAGCAGTCCCAGCGGGACCGAGACCCAGTACTTC.

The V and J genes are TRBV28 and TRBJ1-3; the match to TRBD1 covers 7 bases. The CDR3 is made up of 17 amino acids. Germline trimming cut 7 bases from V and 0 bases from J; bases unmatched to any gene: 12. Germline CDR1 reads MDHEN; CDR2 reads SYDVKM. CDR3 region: CASKGAEGTSSGNTIYF. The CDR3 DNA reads TGTGCCAGCAAGGGGGCAGAGGGAACGAGCTCTGGAAACACCATATATTTT.

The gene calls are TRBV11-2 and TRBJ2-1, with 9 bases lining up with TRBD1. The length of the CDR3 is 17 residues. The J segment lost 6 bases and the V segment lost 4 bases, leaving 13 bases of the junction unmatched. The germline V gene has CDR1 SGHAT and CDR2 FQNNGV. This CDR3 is CASSSPTGGRSLNEQFF. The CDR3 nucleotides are TGTGCCAGCAGCTCGCCAACAGGGGGCCGGTCACTCAATGAGCAGTTCTTC.

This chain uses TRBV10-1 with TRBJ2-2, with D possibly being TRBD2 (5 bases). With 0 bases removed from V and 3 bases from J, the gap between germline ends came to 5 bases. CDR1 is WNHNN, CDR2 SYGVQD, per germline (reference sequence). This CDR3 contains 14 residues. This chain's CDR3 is CASSESGDTGELFF. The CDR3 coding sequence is TGCGCCAGCAGTGAGTCCGGGGACACCGGGGAGCTGTTTTTT.

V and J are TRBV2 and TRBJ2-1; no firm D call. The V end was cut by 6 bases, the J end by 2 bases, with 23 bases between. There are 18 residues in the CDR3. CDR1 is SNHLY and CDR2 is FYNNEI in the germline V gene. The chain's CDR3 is CASSATADPLKPYNEQFF. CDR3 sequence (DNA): TGTGCCAGCAGCGCTACAGCTGACCCTCTAAAGCCCTACAATGAGCAGTTCTTC. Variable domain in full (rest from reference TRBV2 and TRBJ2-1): EPEVTQTPSHQVTQMGQEVILRCVPISNHLYFYWYRQILGQKVEFLVSFYNNEISEKSEIFDDQFSVERPDGSNFTLKIRSTKLEDSAMYFCASSATADPLKPYNEQFFGPGTRLTVL.

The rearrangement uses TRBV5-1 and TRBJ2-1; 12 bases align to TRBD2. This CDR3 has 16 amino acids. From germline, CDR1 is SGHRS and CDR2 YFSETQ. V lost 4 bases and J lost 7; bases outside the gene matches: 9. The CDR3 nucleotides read TGCGCCAGCAGCCACCTGACTAGCGGGAGACTGAATGAGCAGTTCTTC. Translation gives CASSHLTSGRLNEQFF. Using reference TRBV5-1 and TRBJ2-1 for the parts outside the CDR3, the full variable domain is KAGVTQTPRYLIKTRGQQVTLSCSPISGHRSVSWYQQTPGQGLQFLFEYFSETQRNKGNFPGRFSGRQFSNSRSEMNVSTLELGDSALYLCASSHLTSGRLNEQFFGPGTRLTVL.

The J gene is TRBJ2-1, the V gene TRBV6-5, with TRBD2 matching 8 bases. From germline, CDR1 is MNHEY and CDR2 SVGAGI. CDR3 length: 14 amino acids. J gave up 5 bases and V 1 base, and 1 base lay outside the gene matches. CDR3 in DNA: TGTGCCAGCAGTTACTTAGCGGGGAACAATGAGCAGTTCTTC. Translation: CASSYLAGNNEQFF.

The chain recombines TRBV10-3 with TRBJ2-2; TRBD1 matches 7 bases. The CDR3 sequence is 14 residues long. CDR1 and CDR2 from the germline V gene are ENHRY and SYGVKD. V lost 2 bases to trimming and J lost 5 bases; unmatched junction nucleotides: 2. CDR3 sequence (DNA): TGTGCCATCAGTGAGCGCAGGGGGACCGGGGAGCTGTTTTTT. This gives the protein CAISERRGTGELFF.

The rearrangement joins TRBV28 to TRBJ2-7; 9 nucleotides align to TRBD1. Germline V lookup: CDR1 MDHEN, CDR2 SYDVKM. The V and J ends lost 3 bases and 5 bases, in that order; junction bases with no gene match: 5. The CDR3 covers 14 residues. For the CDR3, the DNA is TGTGCCAGCAGTTTGACAGGGGGTCATCACGAGCAGTACTTC. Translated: CASSLTGGHHEQYF.

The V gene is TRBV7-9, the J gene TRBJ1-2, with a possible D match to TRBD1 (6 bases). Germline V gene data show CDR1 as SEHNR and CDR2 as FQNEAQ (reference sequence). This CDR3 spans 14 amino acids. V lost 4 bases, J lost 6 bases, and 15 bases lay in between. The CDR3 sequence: CASSSQGYLDGYTF. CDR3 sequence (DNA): TGTGCCAGCAGCTCACAGGGTTATCTTGATGGCTACACCTTC.

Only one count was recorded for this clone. In DNA, the CDR3 is TGTGCCAGTAAAGCCCGCCCCGGGTCCCCCACCGGGGAGCTGTTTTTT. Translation: CASKARPGSPTGELFF. The gene calls are TRBV19 and TRBJ2-2; D unresolved. V lost 7 bases, J lost 4 bases, and 19 bases lay in between. Looked up from germline, CDR1 is LNHDA and CDR2 is SQIVND (reference sequence). The length of the CDR3 is 16 residues.

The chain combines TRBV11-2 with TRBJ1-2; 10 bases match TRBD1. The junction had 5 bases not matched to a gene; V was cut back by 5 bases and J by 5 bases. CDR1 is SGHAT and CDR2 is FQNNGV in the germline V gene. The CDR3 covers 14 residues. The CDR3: CASSPGQGKYGYTF. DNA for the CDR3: TGTGCCAGCAGCCCGGGACAGGGGAAGTATGGCTACACCTTC.

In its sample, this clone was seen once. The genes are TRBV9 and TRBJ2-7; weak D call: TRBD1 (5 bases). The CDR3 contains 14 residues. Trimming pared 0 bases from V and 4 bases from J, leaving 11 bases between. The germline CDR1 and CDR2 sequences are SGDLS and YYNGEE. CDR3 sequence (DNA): TGTGCCAGCAGCGTAGCAGGGAACCCATACGAGCAGTACTTC. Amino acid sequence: CASSVAGNPYEQYF.

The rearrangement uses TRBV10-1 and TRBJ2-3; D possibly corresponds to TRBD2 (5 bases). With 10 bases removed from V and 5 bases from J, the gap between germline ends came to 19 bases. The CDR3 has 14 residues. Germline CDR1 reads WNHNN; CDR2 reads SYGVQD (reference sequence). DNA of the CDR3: TGCGCCACCGCGCCGGGATCATCCCGAGATACGCAGTATTTT. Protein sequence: CATAPGSSRDTQYF.

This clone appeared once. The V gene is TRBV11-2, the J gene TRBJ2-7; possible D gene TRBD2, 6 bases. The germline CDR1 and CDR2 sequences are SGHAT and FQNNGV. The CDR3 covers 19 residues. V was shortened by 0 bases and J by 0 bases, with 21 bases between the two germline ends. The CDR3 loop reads CASSLDGGFWDSGSYEQYF. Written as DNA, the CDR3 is TGTGCCAGCAGCTTAGATGGGGGTTTCTGGGACTCGGGCTCCTACGAGCAGTACTTC.

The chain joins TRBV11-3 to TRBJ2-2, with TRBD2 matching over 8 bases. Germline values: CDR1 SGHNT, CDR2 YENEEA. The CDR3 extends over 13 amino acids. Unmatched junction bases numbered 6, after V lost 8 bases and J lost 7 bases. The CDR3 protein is CASGTSGIGELFF. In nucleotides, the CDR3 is TGTGCCAGCGGAACTAGCGGCATCGGGGAGCTGTTTTTT.

The CDR3 spells CASSRTSGRSSTYNEQFF. Written as DNA, the CDR3 is TGTGCCAGTAGTAGGACTAGCGGGAGGAGTTCCACCTACAATGAGCAGTTCTTC. The V and J genes are TRBV19 and TRBJ2-1; 14 nucleotides agree with TRBD2. Germline CDR1 is LNHDA and CDR2 is SQIVND (reference sequence). With 4 bases clipped from V and 2 bases from J, the junction kept 7 bases outside the gene matches. The CDR3 extends over 18 amino acids.

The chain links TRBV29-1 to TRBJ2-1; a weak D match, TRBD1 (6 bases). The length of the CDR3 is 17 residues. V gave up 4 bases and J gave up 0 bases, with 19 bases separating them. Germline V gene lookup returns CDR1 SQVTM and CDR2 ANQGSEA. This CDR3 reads CSVVRGKKLSSYNEQFF. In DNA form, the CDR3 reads TGCAGCGTTGTCAGGGGCAAGAAACTTAGCTCCTACAATGAGCAGTTCTTC.